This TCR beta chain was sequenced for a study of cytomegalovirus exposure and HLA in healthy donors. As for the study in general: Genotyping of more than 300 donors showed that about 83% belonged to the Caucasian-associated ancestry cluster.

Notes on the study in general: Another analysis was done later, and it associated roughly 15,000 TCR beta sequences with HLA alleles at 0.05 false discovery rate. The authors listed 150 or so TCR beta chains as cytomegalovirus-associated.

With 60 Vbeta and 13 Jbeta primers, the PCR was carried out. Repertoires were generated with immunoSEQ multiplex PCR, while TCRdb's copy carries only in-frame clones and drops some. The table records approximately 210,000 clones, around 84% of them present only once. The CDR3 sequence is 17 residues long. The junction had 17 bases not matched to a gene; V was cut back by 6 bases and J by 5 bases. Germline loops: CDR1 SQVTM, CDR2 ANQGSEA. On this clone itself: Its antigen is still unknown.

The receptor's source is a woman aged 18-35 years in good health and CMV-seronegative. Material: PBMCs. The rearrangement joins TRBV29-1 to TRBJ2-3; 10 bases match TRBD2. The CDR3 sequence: CSVALAGVGLRGDTQYF. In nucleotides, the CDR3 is TGCAGCGTAGCGCTAGCGGGAGTGGGTTTAAGAGGAGATACGCAGTATTTT.